Listed here are 30 T cell receptor beta chains from one sample, sequenced in a study of T-cell memory formation after mild COVID-19. TCRdb redid the calling of the 5' RACE reads with MiXCR, one entry per CDR3 protein. The data show approximately 46,000 distinct CDR3 sequences, with around 6.3% seen just once and less than 0.95% held by the top ten. Sequencing was done on a sample of PBMCs or a T cell subset sorted from them (not recorded which). These receptors all stem from an adult who had mild COVID-19 (a few samples of this study predate the infection). Cell type and time point are not known.

The table lists this clonotype with a few counts. The chain recombines TRBV29-1 with TRBJ2-7; D is possibly TRBD2 (5 bases). V was pared by 2 bases and J by 7 bases, with 12 bases between. Per germline, CDR1 SQVTM and CDR2 ANQGSEA. The CDR3 is 12 amino acids. The CDR3 reads CSVECSTGEQYF. CDR3 nucleotides: TGCAGCGTTGAATGTAGTACGGGGGAGCAGTACTTC.

The chain recombines TRBV4-3 with TRBJ1-4; the match to TRBD1 covers 11 bases. Germline V lookup: CDR1 LGHNA, CDR2 YSLEER. The CDR3 is 14 amino acids. Losses at the gene ends were 4 bases for V and 7 bases for J; bases not matched to a gene: 2. The CDR3 DNA reads as TGCGCCAGCAGCCTGGGACAGGGGGGTGAAAAACTGTTTTTT. It yields the protein CASSLGQGGEKLFF.

This clonotype was observed a handful of times. The chain joins TRBV12-3 or TRBV12-4 to TRBJ1-1, with 7 bases lining up with TRBD1. The CDR3 is made up of 15 amino acids. Germline trimming cut 5 bases from V and 3 bases from J; bases unmatched to any gene: 9. CDR3: CASSPWTGGDTEAFF. For the CDR3, the DNA is TGTGCCAGCAGTCCATGGACAGGTGGGGACACTGAAGCTTTCTTT.

This clonotype has more than one count but fewer than ten. The chain carries TRBV6-4 and TRBJ2-1; tentative D call: TRBD1 (5 bases). Per germline, CDR1 MRHNA and CDR2 SNTAGT. The CDR3 spans 13 residues. V gave up 8 bases and J gave up 8 bases, with 16 bases separating them. CDR3 in amino acids: CASGSTEQDEQFF. The CDR3 nucleotides read TGTGCCAGCGGGTCAACTGAACAGGATGAGCAGTTCTTC.

This clonotype was counted at least ten times. The chain recombines TRBV7-6 with TRBJ2-3; D is undetermined. The CDR3 has 16 amino acids. Trimming took 5 bases from V and 4 from J, leaving 19 bases between them. Germline lookup yields CDR1 SGHVS and CDR2 FNYEAQ. CDR3 nucleotides: TGTGCCAGCAGCCCCCGCAGTAACGGTCAGGCAGATACGCAGTATTTT. It encodes CASSPRSNGQADTQYF.

This clonotype was recorded many times. The rearrangement uses TRBV6-1 and TRBJ2-5; D may correspond to TRBD1 or TRBD2 (6 bases each). There are 15 residues in the CDR3. CDR1 and CDR2 from the germline V gene are MNHNS and SASEGT. Between the trimmed V and J ends, which lost 8 bases and 6 bases, there was a span of 22 bases. Written as DNA, the CDR3 is TGTGCCAGCCAGAAGTCGGAGGGGGAGAGTAAGACCCAGTACTTC. Translated, it gives CASQKSEGESKTQYF.

In its sample, this clonotype was seen a few times. V usage is TRBV20-1 and J usage is TRBJ2-7; 12 bases match TRBD2. The CDR3 has 16 amino acids. Looked up from germline, CDR1 is DFQATT and CDR2 is SNEGSKA (reference sequence). Trimming at V came to 1 base and at J to 2 bases, leaving 6 bases not matched to a gene. This chain's CDR3 is CSARGRTSGAPYEQYF. CDR3 nucleotide sequence: TGCAGTGCTAGAGGTCGGACTAGCGGGGCCCCCTACGAGCAGTACTTC.

The sample holds one count of this clonotype. The chain has TRBV30 and TRBJ1-5; 11 positions agree with TRBD1. This CDR3 is built from 20 residues. With V trimmed by 3 bases and J by 7 bases, 23 bases remained unmatched. The V gene's germline CDR1 is GTSNPN and CDR2 SVGIG (reference sequence). In DNA, the CDR3 is TGTGCCTGGAGCCGGAAATATTGGACAGGGGGCTACCCAGGGAGCCAGCCCCAGCATTTT. Translation: CAWSRKYWTGGYPGSQPQHF.

This clonotype appeared many times. The chain uses TRBV15 and TRBJ1-1; TRBD1 matches 7 bases. CDR1 is LNHNV, CDR2 YYDKDF, per germline (reference sequence). V was pared by 4 bases and J by 10 bases, with 6 bases of the junction left unmatched. This CDR3 has 12 residues. CDR3 DNA: TGTGCCACCAGCATTCGACAGGGAAGAGCTTTCTTT. Protein sequence: CATSIRQGRAFF.

A single count supports this clonotype. V and J are TRBV18 and TRBJ1-6, with D possibly being TRBD1 (5 bases). The germline V gene encodes CDR1 KGHSH and CDR2 LQKENI. Trimming removed 6 bases at V and 7 bases at J, with 16 bases between. The CDR3 contains 15 residues. CDR3 amino acids: CASSLSVGENSPLHF. The CDR3 coding sequence is TGTGCCAGCTCTCTAAGCGTGGGGGAAAATTCACCCCTCCACTTT.

This clonotype was recorded many times. In DNA, the CDR3 is TGCAGTGCTAGACAGGGGAGCGGCTATGGCTACACCTTC. This gives the protein CSARQGSGYGYTF. V gene TRBV20-1 combines with J gene TRBJ1-2, with D perhaps TRBD1 (6 bases). Trimming removed 2 bases at V and 4 bases at J, with 11 bases between. Germline CDR1 DFQATT, CDR2 SNEGSKA (reference sequence). The CDR3 contains 13 residues.

This clonotype appeared many times. The chain has TRBV30 and TRBJ2-2; D is unclear. In germline, CDR1 is GTSNPN, CDR2 SVGIG (reference sequence). The length of the CDR3 is 12 residues. Trimming stripped 4 bases from V and 2 bases from J, with 5 bases between. The CDR3 here is CAWKPNTGELFF. CDR3 DNA sequence: TGTGCCTGGAAGCCCAACACCGGGGAGCTGTTTTTT.

This clonotype was recorded at least ten times. The chain has TRBV7-9 and TRBJ2-7, with TRBD2 matching over 8 bases. This CDR3 has 15 amino acids. CDR1 SEHNR and CDR2 FQNEAQ come from the germline V gene (reference sequence). V lost 0 bases to trimming and J lost 3 bases; unmatched junction nucleotides: 4. The CDR3 reads CASSLAGLVIYEQYF. CDR3 DNA sequence: TGTGCCAGCAGCTTAGCGGGACTAGTCATCTACGAGCAGTACTTC.

This clonotype was detected only a few times. The V and J genes are TRBV2 and TRBJ1-1; D remains ambiguous. V was clipped by 4 bases and J by 5 bases, with 14 bases between them. The CDR3 loop spans 14 amino acids. The germline CDR1 and CDR2 sequences are SNHLY and FYNNEI. The chain's CDR3 is CASSVRWGWTEAFF. The CDR3 coding sequence is TGTGCCAGCAGTGTGAGGTGGGGTTGGACTGAAGCTTTCTTT.

The sample holds many counts of this clonotype. The chain carries TRBV4-3 and TRBJ2-7; 10 bases are a match to TRBD1. This CDR3 spans 16 amino acids. V was pared by 1 base and J by 1 base, with 4 bases of the junction left unmatched. In germline, CDR1 is LGHNA, CDR2 YSLEER. CDR3 sequence reads: CASSQARDRGSYEQYF. The CDR3 DNA follows: TGCGCCAGCAGCCAAGCCCGGGACAGGGGATCCTACGAGCAGTACTTC.

This clonotype was counted only a few times. The chain recombines TRBV6-5 with TRBJ2-7; 7 bases agree with TRBD1. With 8 bases clipped from V and 2 bases from J, the junction kept 9 bases outside the gene matches. The CDR3 is 14 residues long. Germline assignment: CDR1 MNHEY and CDR2 SVGAGI. The CDR3: CASLTRDRPYEQYF. The CDR3 DNA follows: TGTGCCAGCCTTACCCGGGACAGACCCTACGAGCAGTACTTC.

The genes are TRBV3-1 and TRBJ1-5; D is perhaps TRBD1 (5 bases). CDR1 LGHDT and CDR2 YNNKEL come from the germline V gene (reference sequence). Trimming left V 4 bases short and J 7 bases short, with 20 bases between. The CDR3 extends over 16 amino acids. DNA for the CDR3: TGTGCCAGCAGCCCTGGGTCGTCGGGGGTCGTCCAGCCCCAGCATTTT. Translating it yields CASSPGSSGVVQPQHF.

This clonotype was seen many times. This chain uses TRBV4-3 with TRBJ2-1; 7 bases match TRBD1. Germline V lookup: CDR1 LGHNA, CDR2 YSLEER. V was pared by 1 base and J by 3 bases, with 3 bases of the junction left unmatched. The CDR3 loop spans 15 amino acids. DNA for the CDR3: TGCGCCAGCAGCCAAGTGGGACAGAGCTACAATGAGCAGTTCTTC. Its protein product is CASSQVGQSYNEQFF.

This clonotype was detected only a few times. This chain uses TRBV7-2 with TRBJ1-1; no clear D. The CDR3 is 17 residues long. V lost 6 bases and J 3 bases, leaving 23 bases between the germline ends. Per germline, CDR1 SGHTA and CDR2 FQGNSA. This chain's CDR3 is CASSSFFGRAEDTEAFF. The CDR3 DNA reads TGTGCCAGCAGTTCTTTTTTTGGACGGGCCGAAGACACTGAAGCTTTCTTT. Complete variable domain (other parts from reference TRBV7-2 and TRBJ1-1): GAGVSQSPSNKVTEKGKDVELRCDPISGHTALYWYRQSLGQGLEFLIYFQGNSAPDKSGLPSDRFSAERTGGSVSTLTIQRTQQEDSAVYLCASSSFFGRAEDTEAFFGQGTRLTVV.

This clonotype was counted many times. The rearrangement links TRBV12-3 or TRBV12-4 to TRBJ1-5, with D tentatively TRBD1 (6 bases). Trimming removed 6 bases at V and 8 bases at J, with 14 bases between. The CDR3 sequence is 13 residues long. DNA for the CDR3: TGTGCCAGCAGGACGGACAGACTTGAGCCCCAGCATTTT. The encoded protein is CASRTDRLEPQHF.

This clonotype was counted ten times or more. CDR3 amino acids: CSAPERRANEKLFF. The CDR3 nucleotides are TGCAGTGCGCCAGAGAGGAGGGCTAATGAAAAACTGTTTTTT. V and J are TRBV20-1 and TRBJ1-4; no definite D call. CDR3 length: 14 residues. Germline CDR1 is DFQATT and CDR2 is SNEGSKA (reference sequence). With 6 bases removed from V and 3 bases from J, the gap between germline ends came to 14 bases.

This clonotype showed up many times. This chain connects TRBV7-9 to TRBJ2-5, with D possibly being TRBD1 (6 bases). This CDR3 comprises 14 residues. Germline CDR1 SEHNR, CDR2 FQNEAQ (reference sequence). The ends were cut back, 5 bases at V and 7 bases at J, with 17 bases in the middle. The CDR3 spells CASSPQGLPGTQYF. CDR3 nucleotides: TGTGCCAGCAGCCCCCAGGGGCTACCAGGGACCCAGTACTTC.

This clonotype showed up just a few times. The chain carries TRBV29-1 and TRBJ2-5; 7 bases are a match to TRBD1. V dropped 3 bases and J dropped 9; count of bases not matched to a gene: 13. CDR1 and CDR2 from the germline V gene are SQVTM and ANQGSEA. The CDR3 spans 14 residues. The CDR3 region has the DNA TGCAGCGTTGAGGGGGACAGCGGTCAAAGGTCCCAGTACTTC. The encoded protein is CSVEGDSGQRSQYF.

Concerning this clonotype itself: Possible read error: a much larger clone is one base away. J is TRBJ2-7 and V is TRBV11-2; unclear D gene. Germline CDR1 SGHAT, CDR2 FQNNGV. This CDR3 spans 14 amino acids. Trimming stripped 0 bases from V and 7 bases from J, with 13 bases between. The CDR3 coding sequence is TGTGCCAGCAGCTTAGAAGCAGCTTCACTAGAGCAGTACTTC. Its protein product is CASSLEAASLEQYF.

The genes are TRBV30 and TRBJ1-2, with D hard to call. The V gene lost 3 bases and the J gene lost 5 bases, with 7 bases spanning the gap. The CDR3 consists of 11 residues. CDR1 GTSNPN and CDR2 SVGIG come from the germline V gene (reference sequence). Here the CDR3 reads CAWSDMYGYTF. In DNA, the CDR3 is TGTGCCTGGAGCGACATGTATGGCTACACCTTC. Full variable domain (missing parts from reference TRBV30 and TRBJ1-2): SQTIHQWPATLVQPVGSPLSLECTVEGTSNPNLYWYRQAAGRGLQLLFYSVGIGQISSEVPQNLSASRPQDRQFILSSKKLLLSDSGFYLCAWSDMYGYTFGSGTRLTVV.

This clonotype was seen at least ten times. This chain joins TRBV4-2 and TRBJ2-2; possible D gene TRBD1, 5 bases. V lost 0 bases and J 6 bases, leaving 23 bases between the germline ends. The CDR3 sequence is 19 residues long. Germline V CDR1 and CDR2: LGHNA, YNFKEQ. The CDR3 is CASSQEAIIHGRAAGELFF. For the CDR3, the DNA is TGTGCCAGCAGCCAAGAAGCAATTATCCATGGCAGGGCGGCCGGGGAGCTGTTTTTT.

This clonotype was counted many times. The chain couples TRBV5-1 to TRBJ2-7, with D maybe TRBD2 (5 bases). Trimming cost V 3 bases and J 4 bases, with 11 bases left between them. Germline V CDR1 and CDR2: SGHRS, YFSETQ. This CDR3 comprises 13 residues. CDR3 residues: CASSSTGIYEQYF. CDR3 coding DNA: TGCGCCAGCAGCTCCACCGGGATTTACGAGCAGTACTTC.

This clonotype was detected ten times or more. This rearrangement joins TRBV5-1 to TRBJ2-3; 10 bases fit TRBD2. The CDR3 contains 17 residues. The junction had 7 bases not matched to a gene; V was cut back by 2 bases and J by 1 base. Germline CDR1 is SGHRS and CDR2 is YFSETQ. CDR3 residues: CASSFPTGTSGTDTQYF. The CDR3, as DNA: TGCGCCAGCAGCTTTCCGACCGGGACTAGCGGCACAGATACGCAGTATTTT.

The chain links TRBV7-3 to TRBJ2-7; 7 bases fit TRBD2. The CDR3 is 13 residues long. V trimming: 5 bases; J trimming: 5 bases; junction bases outside the gene matches: 6. Germline CDR1 SGHTA, CDR2 FQGTGA. CDR3 DNA: TGTGCCAGCAGCACCACTAGCGACCACGAGCAGTACTTC. As protein: CASSTTSDHEQYF. The whole variable domain, filled in from reference TRBV7-3 and TRBJ2-7, reads GAGVSQTPSNKVTEKGKYVELRCDPISGHTALYWYRQSLGQGPEFLIYFQGTGAADDSGLPNDRFFAVRPEGSVSTLKIQRTERGDSAVYLCASSTTSDHEQYFGPGTRLTVT.

At least ten counts were recorded for this clonotype. The chain recombines TRBV4-3 with TRBJ1-1; D call uncertain. With 0 bases removed from V and 1 base from J, the gap between germline ends came to 6 bases. The germline V gene has CDR1 LGHNA and CDR2 YSLEER. This CDR3 has 14 residues. The CDR3 spells CASSQDVQNTEAFF. DNA of the CDR3: TGCGCCAGCAGCCAAGATGTACAGAACACTGAAGCTTTCTTT.